These 27 T cell receptor beta chains were sequenced from one sample in a study of T cell changes during pregnancy in multiple sclerosis. Profiling relied on immunoSEQ multiplex PCR, and the TCRdb table lists in-frame clones only, not all of them. This table holds approximately 36,000 clones, around 90% found once. The sample consisted of CD8+ T cells from peripheral blood mononuclear cells, taken in the third trimester of pregnancy. The receptors here all came from a female donor with multiple sclerosis, enrolled in a pregnancy study.

The rearrangement links TRBV11-2 to TRBJ2-7, with a weak D call TRBD1 (5 bases). CDR3 size: 14 residues. Trimming took 5 bases from V and 0 from J, leaving 11 bases between them. CDR1 SGHAT and CDR2 FQNNGV come from the germline V gene. The CDR3 nucleotides read TGTGCCAGCAGCGGTGGGCAGGGCTCCTACGAGCAGTACTTC. Amino acid sequence: CASSGGQGSYEQYF. The variable domain in full, with the rest retrieved from reference TRBV11-2 and TRBJ2-7, is EAGVAQSPRYKIIEKRQSVAFWCNPISGHATLYWYQQILGQGPKLLIQFQNNGVVDDSQLPKDRFSAERLKGVDSTLKIQPAKLEDSAVYLCASSGGQGSYEQYFGPGTRLTVT.

This clone ranks as large. V is TRBV7-2 and J is TRBJ2-7; D is ambiguous. The germline V and J ends were trimmed by 1 base and 0 bases, with 10 bases remaining between them. Per germline, CDR1 SGHTA and CDR2 FQGNSA. The CDR3 sequence is 15 residues long. The CDR3 here is CASSLGGASSYEQYF. In nucleotides, the CDR3 is TGTGCCAGCAGCTTAGGAGGTGCGAGCTCCTACGAGCAGTACTTC.

The chain uses TRBV7-9 and TRBJ2-2; no clear D. The germline V gene has CDR1 SEHNR and CDR2 FQNEAQ (reference sequence). The V end was cut by 1 base, the J end by 10 bases, with 10 bases between. The CDR3 runs to 13 residues. CDR3 sequence (DNA): TGTGCCAGCAGCTTAGATCCGTCTCCGGAGCTGTTTTTT. Amino acid sequence: CASSLDPSPELFF.

The chain carries TRBV5-4 and TRBJ2-7; 8 bases fit TRBD1. After removal of 4 bases from V and 0 bases from J, the junction contained 6 bases not matched to a gene. This CDR3 is built from 15 residues. Germline V gene data show CDR1 as SGHNT and CDR2 as YYREEE (reference sequence). In nucleotides, the CDR3 is TGTGCCAGCAGCCACAACAGGGGGAGCTCCTACGAGCAGTACTTC. Amino acid sequence: CASSHNRGSSYEQYF.

This clone was recorded only once. V and J are TRBV14 and TRBJ2-2; D is possibly TRBD2 (7 bases). Germline V gives CDR1 SGHDN, CDR2 FVKESK. V was trimmed by 5 bases and J by 4 bases, leaving 20 bases between them. The CDR3 contains 17 residues. CDR3 sequence: CASSWIAGAEITGELFF. The CDR3 nucleotides read TGTGCCAGCAGCTGGATTGCGGGGGCCGAAATCACCGGGGAGCTGTTTTTT. Full variable domain (missing parts from reference TRBV14 and TRBJ2-2): EAGVTQFPSHSVIEKGQTVTLRCDPISGHDNLYWYRRVMGKEIKFLLHFVKESKQDESGMPNNRFLAERTGGTYSTLKVQPAELEDSGVYFCASSWIAGAEITGELFFGEGSRLTVL.

This clone was recorded once. The V call is TRBV6-5, the J call TRBJ2-5, with TRBD2 as a possible D gene (5 bases). Germline V gives CDR1 MNHEY, CDR2 SVGAGI. V lost 0 bases and J lost 2, with 13 bases in between. The CDR3 loop spans 16 amino acids. The CDR3: CASSYSSRGPQETQYF. In DNA, the CDR3 is TGTGCCAGCAGTTACTCATCACGCGGGCCACAAGAGACCCAGTACTTC.

The chain uses TRBV5-1 and TRBJ2-7; no firm D call. The CDR3 extends over 14 amino acids. Per the germline V gene, CDR1 is SGHRS and CDR2 is YFSETQ. Trimming shortened V by 0 bases and J by 2 bases, and 9 bases separated the two germline ends. CDR3 amino acids: CASSLGGETYEQYF. For the CDR3, the DNA is TGCGCCAGCAGCTTGGGAGGAGAGACCTACGAGCAGTACTTC.

This sequence joins TRBV4-1 and TRBJ1-1; D is uncertain. Trimming shortened V by 2 bases and J by 13 bases, and 17 bases separated the two germline ends. This CDR3 is 13 amino acids long. CDR1 is MGHRA and CDR2 is YSYEKL in the germline V gene. For the CDR3, the DNA is TGCGCCAGCAGCCAACCTAGAAGTAGTAAGCTTTTCTTT. The encoded protein is CASSQPRSSKLFF.

J is TRBJ1-5 and V is TRBV2; D ambiguous. V shed 6 bases and J shed 11 bases, with 8 bases lying between them. Germline CDR1 is SNHLY and CDR2 is FYNNEI. The CDR3 sequence is 10 residues long. The DNA for the CDR3 is TGTGCCAGCAGGGGGAGGACCCAGCATTTT. Protein product: CASRGRTQHF. The full variable domain, its missing parts supplied by reference TRBV2 and TRBJ1-5, is EPEVTQTPSHQVTQMGQEVILRCVPISNHLYFYWYRQILGQKVEFLVSFYNNEISEKSEIFDDQFSVERPDGSNFTLKIRSTKLEDSAMYFCASRGRTQHFGDGTRLSIL.

The CDR3 reads CAWSTGYAYEQYF. CDR3 bases: TGTGCCTGGAGTACGGGTTATGCCTACGAGCAGTACTTC. This sequence joins TRBV30 and TRBJ2-7; no reliable D call. V was trimmed by 2 bases and J by 2 bases, leaving 10 bases between them. The CDR3 totals 13 residues. Per the germline V gene, CDR1 is GTSNPN and CDR2 is SVGIG (reference sequence).

The V gene is TRBV14, the J gene TRBJ2-7; 7 nucleotides agree with TRBD2. Germline-derived CDR1 and CDR2 are SGHDN and FVKESK. CDR3 length equals 16 residues. V gave up 4 bases and J gave up 3 bases; unmatched junction bases: 12. The CDR3 is CASSRSSGFPLYEQYF. The CDR3 region has the DNA TGTGCCAGCAGCCGTTCTAGCGGTTTCCCCCTCTACGAGCAGTACTTC.

The rearrangement uses TRBV5-1 and TRBJ1-3; tentatively, D is TRBD1 (6 bases). The ends were cut back, 0 bases at V and 7 bases at J, with 26 bases in the middle. The CDR3 has 19 residues. Germline loops: CDR1 SGHRS, CDR2 YFSETQ. CDR3 protein: CASSLDRAIYREPNNTIYF. Written as DNA, the CDR3 is TGCGCCAGCAGCTTGGACAGGGCCATCTATAGGGAGCCTAATAACACCATATATTTT.

This chain links TRBV7-2 with TRBJ2-5; TRBD1 agrees at 11 bases. J gave up 9 bases and V 5 bases, and 5 bases lay outside the gene matches. CDR1 and CDR2 from the germline V gene are SGHTA and FQGNSA. The CDR3 totals 13 residues. The CDR3 sequence: CASSAQGQGAQYF. CDR3 nucleotides: TGTGCCAGCAGCGCCCAGGGACAGGGGGCCCAGTACTTC.

CDR3 in DNA: TGTGCCAGCAGCTTTGGCTCCCTTGAGCAGTTCTTC. Its translation is CASSFGSLEQFF. V usage is TRBV7-8 and J usage is TRBJ2-1; no reliable D call. This CDR3 is 12 amino acids long. V was shortened by 3 bases and J by 9 bases, with 9 bases between the two germline ends. Germline CDR1 SGHVS, CDR2 FQNEAQ. Together with reference TRBV7-8 and TRBJ2-1, the CDR3 gives the full variable domain: GAGVSQSPRYKVAKRGQDVALRCDPISGHVSLFWYQQALGQGPEFLTYFQNEAQLDKSGLPSDRFFAERPEGSVSTLKIQRTQQEDSAVYLCASSFGSLEQFFGPGTRLTVL.

The chain employs TRBV5-1 and TRBJ2-1; possible D gene TRBD2, 5 bases. The germline CDR1 and CDR2 sequences are SGHRS and YFSETQ. This CDR3 has 12 residues. Trimming stripped 5 bases from V and 9 bases from J, with 12 bases between. The CDR3 loop reads CASRWAEGEQFF. In DNA, the CDR3 is TGCGCCAGCAGATGGGCCGAGGGTGAGCAGTTCTTC.

The chain carries TRBV23-1 and TRBJ1-3, with a tentative D call TRBD1 (5 bases). TRBV23-1 is annotated as an ORF whose role is uncertain. Trimming left V 2 bases short and J 2 bases short, with 7 bases between. The CDR3 is 14 amino acids. This CDR3 is CASSQIGAGNTIYF. In DNA form, the CDR3 reads TGCGCCAGCAGTCAAATAGGGGCTGGAAACACCATATATTTT.

This rearrangement joins TRBV7-8 to TRBJ1-2, with D perhaps matching TRBD1 (6 bases). V was pared by 1 base and J by 5 bases, with 14 bases between. Per the germline V gene, CDR1 is SGHVS and CDR2 is FQNEAQ. This CDR3 has 15 amino acids. The DNA for the CDR3 is TGTGCCAGCAGCTTAGAGGCGGGGGCCATTTATGGCTACACCTTC. It codes for CASSLEAGAIYGYTF.

The V and J genes are TRBV21-1 and TRBJ1-6; the D call in the table, TRBD1, was not verified against the DNA. TRBV21-1 is annotated as a pseudogene. The CDR3 consists of 15 residues. In nucleotides, the CDR3 is TGTGCCAGCAGCAAAGTTCCCCAGGGCAATTCACCCCTCCACTTT. Encoded protein: CASSKVPQGNSPLHF.

V gene TRBV29-1 combines with J gene TRBJ2-7, with 11 bases identical to TRBD2. The length of the CDR3 is 15 residues. CDR1 and CDR2 from the germline V gene are SQVTM and ANQGSEA. The J segment lost 2 bases and the V segment lost 3 bases, leaving 6 bases of the junction unmatched. The CDR3 DNA reads as TGCAGCGTTGATCTACTAGCGGGGGACACCTACGAGCAGTACTTC. Translation: CSVDLLAGDTYEQYF.

This clone was detected once. This chain uses TRBV5-5 with TRBJ1-4; a possible D gene is TRBD1 (6 bases). The germline CDR1 and CDR2 sequences are SGHKS and YYEKEE (reference sequence). The V gene lost 0 bases and the J gene lost 3 bases, with 21 bases spanning the gap. This CDR3 region has 19 residues. CDR3 in amino acids: CASSLALGGAGWSNEKLFF. CDR3 coding DNA: TGTGCCAGCAGCTTGGCTCTAGGGGGAGCAGGCTGGTCTAATGAAAAACTGTTTTTT.

The rearrangement uses TRBV9 and TRBJ2-7; D might be TRBD1 (5 bases). Trimming shortened V by 2 bases and J by 7 bases, and 16 bases separated the two germline ends. This CDR3 is built from 14 residues. Germline V gives CDR1 SGDLS, CDR2 YYNGEE. CDR3 nucleotide sequence: TGTGCCAGCAGCGTCATCCCGTCAAGGGGAGAGCAGTACTTC. This encodes CASSVIPSRGEQYF.

J is TRBJ1-2 and V is TRBV13, with D perhaps matching TRBD1 (5 bases). The CDR3 covers 14 residues. With 1 base removed from V and 4 bases from J, the gap between germline ends came to 10 bases. Germline values: CDR1 PRHDT, CDR2 FYEKMQ (reference sequence). Here the CDR3 DNA reads TGTGCCAGCAGCTTAGAGGCTAGGGGCTATGGCTACACCTTC. Protein: CASSLEARGYGYTF. Full variable domain (rest looked up from reference TRBV13 and TRBJ1-2): AAGVIQSPRHLIKEKRETATLKCYPIPRHDTVYWYQQGPGQDPQFLISFYEKMQSDKGSIPDRFSAQQFSDYHSELNMSSLELGDSALYFCASSLEARGYGYTFGSGTRLTVV.

This chain uses TRBV19 with TRBJ1-1; 7 nucleotides match TRBD1. Trimming at V came to 1 base and at J to 3 bases, leaving 17 bases not matched to a gene. CDR1 is LNHDA, CDR2 SQIVND, per germline (reference sequence). The CDR3 has 19 residues. The CDR3 sequence is CASSIGYRATGSVDTEAFF. Here the CDR3 DNA reads TGTGCCAGTAGTATAGGCTATCGGGCGACAGGGAGTGTGGACACTGAAGCTTTCTTT.

The chain carries TRBV5-1 and TRBJ2-2; 7 nucleotides align to TRBD1. CDR1 is SGHRS and CDR2 is YFSETQ in the germline V gene. V lost 5 bases, J lost 3 bases, and 4 bases stayed unmatched. The CDR3 contains 14 residues. For the CDR3, the DNA is TGCGCCAGCAGTCAGGGACAGTACACCGGGGAGCTGTTTTTT. This sequence encodes CASSQGQYTGELFF.

The V gene is TRBV27, the J gene TRBJ2-3, with 8 positions matching TRBD1. The trim removed 4 bases at V and 3 bases at J, leaving 9 bases unmatched. Germline V gene sequence: CDR1 MNHEY, CDR2 SMNVEV (reference sequence). CDR3 length: 16 residues. DNA for the CDR3: TGTGCCAGCAGTTATACAGGGGGTTGGGTGACAGATACGCAGTATTTT. Translation: CASSYTGGWVTDTQYF.

The J gene is TRBJ2-5, the V gene TRBV6-5; TRBD1 aligns across 8 bases. J gave up 5 bases and V 4 bases, and 6 bases lay outside the gene matches. The CDR3 extends over 14 amino acids. Germline CDR1 reads MNHEY; CDR2 reads SVGAGI. CDR3 amino acids: CASSSTGDRETQYF. CDR3 DNA: TGTGCCAGCAGTTCTACAGGGGACAGGGAGACCCAGTACTTC.

This clone was recorded only once. This sequence joins TRBV4-2 and TRBJ2-7; D call uncertain. The length of the CDR3 is 12 residues. The V gene lost 1 base and the J gene lost 3 bases, with 4 bases spanning the gap. Per the germline V gene, CDR1 is LGHNA and CDR2 is YNFKEQ. CDR3 sequence: CASSQGVYEQYF. CDR3 sequence (DNA): TGTGCCAGCAGCCAAGGAGTCTACGAGCAGTACTTC.